The rows below give T cell receptor beta chains drawn from one sample of a study of blood T cell repertoires in COVID-19. Using immunoSEQ multiplex PCR, the repertoire was profiled, and TCRdb retains in-frame clones only, with some absent. The sample lists 250,000 to 350,000 clones, about nine tenths occurring once. Sequencing was performed on peripheral blood. The receptors originated from a woman aged 25 to 45 with COVID-19, enrolled during active disease. The CDR3 runs from the conserved cysteine through the conserved F or W. The order of the fields is CDR3 length, V gene, J gene, CDR3 protein.

>15|TRBV7-2|TRBJ1-3
CASSLVRGQGNTIYF
>13|TRBV2|TRBJ2-7
CASSSTGEYEQYF
>13|TRBV14|TRBJ1-1
CASSHNTNTEAFF
>12|TRBV30|TRBJ1-4
CAWRTGTTMLFF
>14|TRBV29-1|TRBJ2-3
CSAEDRGGPDTQYF
>14|TRBV4-3|TRBJ2-1
CASSQDRGPVEQFF
>13|TRBV15|TRBJ2-1
CATSRDHWNEQFF
>15|TRBV2|TRBJ1-5
CASTLAGGSNQPQHF
>16|TRBV7-2|TRBJ2-3
CASSFMGTSGTDTQYF
>13|TRBV10-2|TRBJ1-1
CASTQTGVDEAFF
>15|TRBV18|TRBJ2-5
CASSPLHRDFETQYF
>12|TRBV29-1|TRBJ1-2
CSAGGGVYGYTF
>15|TRBV4-2|TRBJ2-7
CASSGRLAGVSEQYF
>17|TRBV5-1|TRBJ1-4
CASRIGYGRVRDEKLFF
>15|TRBV7-9|TRBJ1-4
CASSAGQGLYEKLFF
>15|TRBV2|TRBJ1-4
CASRRSWGHAEKLFF
>15|TRBV20-1|TRBJ1-5
CSASETGSRDQPQHF
>13|TRBV15|TRBJ1-5
CATSRVWDRPQHF
>15|TRBV6-5|TRBJ2-2
CASSYGRANTGELFF
>12|TRBV11-3|TRBJ1-3
CASSTRDSNIYF
>13|TRBV30|TRBJ1-1
CAWSPDRGAEAFF
>16|TRBV5-1|TRBJ1-2
CASSDIRDRVGYGYTF
>13|TRBV30|TRBJ1-6
CACEGSGNSPLHF
>15|TRBV7-9|TRBJ1-2
CASSLADRGRFGYTF
>14|TRBV28|TRBJ2-2
CASSLGGLTGELFF
>15|TRBV5-6|TRBJ1-3
CASSLIGGSGNTIYF
>15|TRBV7-9|TRBJ1-1
CASSPTGTISTEAFF
>13|TRBV27|TRBJ1-6
CASSFSADSPLHF
>15|TRBV18|TRBJ2-1
CASSPPAGGYNEQFF